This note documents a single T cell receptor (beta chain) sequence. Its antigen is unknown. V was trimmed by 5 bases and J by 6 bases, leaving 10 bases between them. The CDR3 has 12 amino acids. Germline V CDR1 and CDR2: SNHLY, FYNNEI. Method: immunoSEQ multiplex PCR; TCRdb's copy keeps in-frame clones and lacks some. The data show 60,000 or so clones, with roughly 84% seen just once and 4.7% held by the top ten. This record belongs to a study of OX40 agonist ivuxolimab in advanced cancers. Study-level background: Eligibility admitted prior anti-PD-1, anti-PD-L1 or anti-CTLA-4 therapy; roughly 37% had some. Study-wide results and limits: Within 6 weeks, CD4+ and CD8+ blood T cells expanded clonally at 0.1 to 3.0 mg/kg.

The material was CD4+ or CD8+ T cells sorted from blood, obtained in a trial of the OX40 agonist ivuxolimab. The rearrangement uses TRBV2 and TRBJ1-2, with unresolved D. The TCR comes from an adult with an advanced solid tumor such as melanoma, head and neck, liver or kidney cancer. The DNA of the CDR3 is TGTGCCAGCAGTCCTCGACGGGATGGCTACACCTTC. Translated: CASSPRRDGYTF.